Following are 13 T cell receptor beta chains from one sample sequenced in a study of shared clonotypes between healthy human individuals. Here immunoSEQ multiplex PCR was the method, and the copy in TCRdb shows in-frame clones only, minus some. The data hold more than 200,000 clones, with 50% to 80% observed a single time. The sample consisted of memory CD4+ T cells sorted from blood. The subset: CD45RA-negative fraction. Every receptor here comes from a man aged 25-40 years in good health.

V and J are TRBV5-1 and TRBJ2-7; 11 nucleotides line up with TRBD2. This CDR3 is 16 amino acids long. CDR1 is SGHRS, CDR2 YFSETQ, per germline. Germline trimming cut 3 bases from V and 2 bases from J; bases unmatched to any gene: 7. The CDR3 sequence is CASSWTLAGGAYEQYF. CDR3 bases: TGCGCCAGCAGCTGGACTCTAGCGGGAGGCGCCTACGAGCAGTACTTC.

This clone was counted only a few times. The chain carries TRBV25-1 and TRBJ2-6; no firm D call. Deletions cut 2 bases from V and 1 base from J, with 9 bases between. Germline CDR1 and CDR2: MGHDK and SYGVNS. The CDR3 runs 16 residues. The CDR3: CASSETGKSGANVLTF. CDR3 DNA: TGTGCCAGCAGTGAAACCGGAAAGTCTGGGGCCAACGTCCTGACTTTC.

This sequence joins TRBV7-2 and TRBJ2-7, with D unresolved. This CDR3 spans 15 amino acids. The V gene's germline CDR1 is SGHTA and CDR2 FQGNSA. V lost 3 bases, J lost 3 bases, and 15 bases lay in between. The CDR3 bases are TGTGCCAGCAGCTTCCCCCGGGTGGATTTCTACGAGCAGTACTTC. Encoded protein: CASSFPRVDFYEQYF.

The J gene is TRBJ2-5, the V gene TRBV9, with 10 nucleotides matching TRBD2. The junction had 7 bases not matched to a gene; V was cut back by 3 bases and J by 5 bases. This CDR3 comprises 15 residues. Germline CDR1 reads SGDLS; CDR2 reads YYNGEE. The CDR3 region has the DNA TGTGCCAGCAGCGCCGGGACTAGCGTGGTGGAGACCCAGTACTTC. Translation gives CASSAGTSVVETQYF.

This clone was seen a few times. The V gene is TRBV28, the J gene TRBJ1-2; D is unclear. Trimming took off 5 bases at V and 0 bases at J, with 4 bases between the two ends. The germline V gene encodes CDR1 MDHEN and CDR2 SYDVKM. The CDR3 sequence is 12 residues long. CDR3 DNA sequence: TGTGCCAGCAGTGCCTCTAACTATGGCTACACCTTC. As protein: CASSASNYGYTF.

The rearrangement links TRBV7-9 to TRBJ2-5; 7 nucleotides agree with TRBD2. The CDR3 consists of 16 residues. The germline V gene encodes CDR1 SEHNR and CDR2 FQNEAQ (reference sequence). J lost 5 bases, V lost 1 base, and 10 bases had no gene match. The CDR3 bases are TGTGCCAGCAGCTTAGTCCCCCTAGCGGCCAGGGAGACCCAGTACTTC. It is translated as CASSLVPLAARETQYF.

The CDR3 DNA sequence: TGTGCCTGGGGGAACAGGGGGCGCGAGCAGTACTTC. This sequence encodes CAWGNRGREQYF. The rearrangement uses TRBV30 and TRBJ2-7; TRBD1 matches 9 bases. Per the germline V gene, CDR1 is GTSNPN and CDR2 is SVGIG (reference sequence). This CDR3 is built from 12 residues. Trimming took 5 bases from V and 6 from J; bases not matched to a gene: 5. The full variable domain, completed using reference TRBV30 and TRBJ2-7, is SQTIHQWPATLVQPVGSPLSLECTVEGTSNPNLYWYRQAAGRGLQLLFYSVGIGQISSEVPQNLSASRPQDRQFILSSKKLLLSDSGFYLCAWGNRGREQYFGPGTRLTVT.

The table lists this clone with a few counts. The chain couples TRBV7-9 to TRBJ2-7; 7 nucleotides line up with TRBD2. The germline CDR1 and CDR2 sequences are SEHNR and FQNEAQ (reference sequence). V lost 5 bases to trimming and J lost 5 bases; unmatched junction nucleotides: 6. The CDR3 runs to 13 residues. The CDR3 DNA reads TGTGCCAGCAGCGATACTAGCGAACACGAGCAGTACTTC. The encoded protein is CASSDTSEHEQYF.

Only a few counts were recorded for this clone. The chain carries TRBV11-3 and TRBJ2-1; D not certain. CDR3 length: 13 residues. V was clipped by 2 bases and J by 10 bases, with 12 bases between them. Germline V gene data show CDR1 as SGHNT and CDR2 as YENEEA. The CDR3 DNA reads as TGTGCCAGCAGCTTATCCGCCCCTACGGAGCAGTTCTTC. Protein: CASSLSAPTEQFF. Based on the CDR3 plus reference TRBV11-3 and TRBJ2-1, the full variable domain is EAGVVQSPRYKIIEKKQPVAFWCNPISGHNTLYWYLQNLGQGPELLIRYENEEAVDDSQLPKDRFSAERLKGVDSTLKIQPAELGDSAVYLCASSLSAPTEQFFGPGTRLTVL.

The chain uses TRBV30 and TRBJ2-7; unclear D gene. Germline lookup yields CDR1 GTSNPN and CDR2 SVGIG (reference sequence). Deletions cut 2 bases from V and 3 bases from J, with 5 bases between. CDR3 size: 11 residues. CDR3 loop: CAWSSNYEQYF. The CDR3, as DNA: TGTGCCTGGAGTTCGAACTACGAGCAGTACTTC.

V usage is TRBV27 and J usage is TRBJ2-2; D not resolved. V lost 2 bases to trimming and J lost 5 bases, with 15 bases between them. The germline V gene has CDR1 MNHEY and CDR2 SMNVEV (reference sequence). The CDR3 extends over 16 amino acids. The CDR3 loop reads CASSLRAARSTGELFF. The CDR3 DNA is TGTGCCAGCAGTTTAAGGGCGGCTCGAAGTACCGGGGAGCTGTTTTTT.

A few counts support this clone. This chain joins TRBV7-7 and TRBJ2-7, with TRBD2 matching 7 bases. The germline gives CDR1 SSHAT, CDR2 FNYEAQ (reference sequence). With 5 bases clipped from V and 3 bases from J, the junction kept 7 bases outside the gene matches. CDR3 length: 14 amino acids. CDR3 residues: CASSLGAGDYEQYF. The CDR3 region has the DNA TGTGCCAGCAGCCTTGGGGCGGGGGACTACGAGCAGTACTTC.

The chain carries TRBV7-9 and TRBJ2-7, with 11 bases aligning to TRBD2. Per the germline V gene, CDR1 is SEHNR and CDR2 is FQNEAQ (reference sequence). V shed 6 bases and J 5 bases; nucleotides not matched to a gene: 6. CDR3 length: 14 residues. The CDR3 is CASSPLAGVNEQYF. In DNA, the CDR3 is TGTGCCAGCAGTCCACTAGCGGGAGTCAACGAGCAGTACTTC.